Listed below are T cell receptor beta chains from one sample, sequenced in a study of blood T cell repertoires in COVID-19. The method was immunoSEQ multiplex PCR; TCRdb's version includes in-frame clones alone and lacks a portion of them. The profile shows approximately 270,000 clones, under 90% of them singletons. The sequencing input was peripheral blood. The origin of the receptors is a man aged 45-65 years with acute or convalescent COVID-19. The conserved cysteine and the conserved F or W are not part of the CDR3 here. Size tells how often a clone was seen (once, few, many) or the class of an expanded clone, and some rows leave it out.

>TRBV27|.|TRBJ1-6|14
ASSETGTGWNSPLH
>TRBV7-9|.|TRBJ2-1|13
ASSPLADTYNEQF
>TRBV11-2|.|TRBJ1-6|13
ASSPPSSYNSPLH
>TRBV7-2|.|TRBJ2-3|10
ASSSRLDTQY
>TRBV12-3/TRBV12-4|few|TRBJ2-1|10
ASSFFGDEQF
>TRBV7-9|.|TRBJ1-1|15
ASSPPNSGTGGTEAF
>TRBV5-1|.|TRBJ2-5|11
ASSRGERETQY
>TRBV2|.|TRBJ2-3|15
ASRGEKYTGTTDTQY
>TRBV6-5|.|TRBJ2-3|13
ASSYLRTGTDTQY
>TRBV3-1/TRBV3-2|.|TRBJ2-2|15
ASSPYATGASTGELF
>TRBV19|.|TRBJ2-6|15
ASSLRTGGSGANVLT
>TRBV5-1|.|TRBJ1-2|13
ASSLGTGGSYGYT
>TRBV27|once|TRBJ1-1|13
ASSLLSGVNTEAF
>TRBV7-3|.|TRBJ2-7|13
ASSPIAGATYEQY
>TRBV27|few|TRBJ1-5|13
ASSLAGLSNQPQH
>TRBV7-3|.|TRBJ2-3|13
ASSHRGGGTDTQY
>TRBV2|.|TRBJ1-2|10
ASSETGYGYT
>TRBV5-5|.|TRBJ1-1|12
ASTPGGDRTEAF
>TRBV5-1|once|TRBJ1-1|13
ASSLDTPGDTEAF
>TRBV2|.|TRBJ1-2|9
ASTRLRGYT
>TRBV18|.|TRBJ1-6|13
ASSPPGQGGSPLH
>TRBV9|.|TRBJ1-4|11
ASSKHANEKLF
>TRBV9|once|TRBJ2-1|13
ASSVATSGGAGQF
>TRBV5-6|.|TRBJ2-3|14
ASSAVSGGPLDTQY
>TRBV15|.|TRBJ2-1|10
ATAPSYNEQF
>TRBV12-3/TRBV12-4|.|TRBJ2-5|11
ASSFEVMVTQY
>TRBV11-2|.|TRBJ1-2|13
ASSFVGGSGYGYT
>TRBV4-1|.|TRBJ1-1|13
ASSQWGQSRTEAF
>TRBV10-3|.|TRBJ2-3|15
AISEWGDPFGTDTQY
>TRBV18|few|TRBJ1-5|13
ASSPIQGTNQPQH
>TRBV4-2|.|TRBJ2-2|11
ASSQDRGGELF
>TRBV12-3/TRBV12-4|.|TRBJ1-6|9
ASRGSSPLH
>TRBV5-1|.|TRBJ1-2|13
ASSLAGKSNYGYT
>TRBV5-1|once|TRBJ2-7|12
ASSPRGGTYEQY
>TRBV7-9|.|TRBJ2-3|11
ASSYSLADTQY
>TRBV29-1|.|TRBJ2-2|12
SVEQGLNTGELF
>TRBV18|once|TRBJ1-1|11
ASSEGSYAEAF
>TRBV20-1|few|TRBJ1-2|9
SARTGYGYT
>TRBV14|.|TRBJ1-2|11
ASSPNYIYGYT
>TRBV5-4|.|TRBJ2-3|15
ASSLGLAGPRVDTQY
>TRBV2|.|TRBJ1-6|14
ASSESRDSYNSPLH
>TRBV3-1/TRBV3-2|.|TRBJ2-7|12
ASSQDNRPYEQY
>TRBV5-6|few|TRBJ2-5|14
ASSLRQVGGRETQY
>TRBV6-5|few|TRBJ1-4|11
ASSDSPNEKLF
>TRBV5-1|.|TRBJ1-2|12
ASSSRDRVYGYT
>TRBV19|once|TRBJ2-1|15
ASSTRQRGGKYNEQF
>TRBV6-2/TRBV6-3|once|TRBJ1-5|14
ASIPQGNSGNQPQH
>TRBV6-5|.|TRBJ1-6|11
ASSYLQVGTLH
>TRBV12-3/TRBV12-4|.|TRBJ1-5|10
ASNLNRGPQH
>TRBV12-1|.|TRBJ2-4|17
ASSFAPPPGLPYLNIQY
>TRBV5-4|.|TRBJ2-7|14
ASTRGGGDPSYEQY
>TRBV5-5|.|TRBJ2-7|12
ASSRTGIFHEQY
>TRBV2|.|TRBJ1-1|12
ASSVGRGNTEAF
>TRBV9|.|TRBJ2-1|11
ASSFTGNNEQF
>TRBV5-6|.|TRBJ1-2|12
ASSVFGTAGGYT
>TRBV6-6|.|TRBJ1-3|15
ASSPTIRGRPGNTIY
>TRBV30|.|TRBJ2-3|13
AWSSLYGGTDTQY
>TRBV5-6|.|TRBJ1-2|11
ASSSDTTAGYT
>TRBV29-1|.|TRBJ1-1|10
SIWSGNTEAF